Presented here are 10 T cell receptor beta chains from one specimen sequenced in a study of cytomegalovirus exposure and HLA in healthy donors. It was with 60 Vbeta and 13 Jbeta primers that the PCR ran. Here immunoSEQ multiplex PCR was the method, and the copy in TCRdb shows in-frame clones only, minus some. In total, the table holds 40,000 to 50,000 clones. Sequenced material: PBMCs. These receptors all come from a middle-aged woman in good health and CMV-seronegative.

The rearrangement uses TRBV5-1 and TRBJ2-5, with TRBD2 matching over 8 bases. This CDR3 has 14 residues. Germline lookup yields CDR1 SGHRS and CDR2 YFSETQ. J was trimmed by 9 bases and V by 0 bases; bases with no gene match: 7. CDR3 nucleotides: TGCGCCAGCAGCTTGGATACGGGAGGGCTGGCCCAGTACTTC. This gives the protein CASSLDTGGLAQYF.

The J gene is TRBJ2-1, the V gene TRBV29-1, with TRBD2 identical over 12 bases. Germline CDR1 is SQVTM and CDR2 is ANQGSEA. This CDR3 spans 15 amino acids. V lost 6 bases and J lost 1; bases outside the gene matches: 4. The CDR3 loop is CSVPGLAGSYNEQFF. CDR3 nucleotide sequence: TGCAGCGTCCCAGGACTAGCGGGGTCCTACAATGAGCAGTTCTTC.

This chain uses TRBV6-5 with TRBJ2-7; TRBD1 matches at 7 bases. The CDR3 spans 14 residues. The trim removed 2 bases at V and 5 bases at J, leaving 6 bases unmatched. Germline CDR1 reads MNHEY; CDR2 reads SVGAGI. CDR3 DNA: TGTGCCAGCAGTTACAGACAGGGTTTCGACGAGCAGTACTTC. Encoded protein: CASSYRQGFDEQYF.

The J gene is TRBJ1-6, the V gene TRBV6-6; possible D gene TRBD1, 5 bases. V was trimmed by 5 bases and J by 8 bases, leaving 16 bases between them. Germline V CDR1 and CDR2: MNHNY, SVGAGI (reference sequence). The CDR3 runs 15 residues. CDR3 in amino acids: CASSDQGPGDSPLHF. CDR3 coding DNA: TGTGCCAGCAGTGACCAGGGTCCTGGGGATTCACCCCTCCACTTT.

The chain carries TRBV19 and TRBJ2-2; D is unclear. The CDR3 is 13 residues long. With 2 bases removed from V and 7 bases from J, the gap between germline ends came to 8 bases. CDR1 is LNHDA, CDR2 SQIVND, per germline (reference sequence). The CDR3 protein is CASSITVLGELFF. For the CDR3, the DNA is TGTGCCAGTAGTATAACGGTCCTCGGGGAGCTGTTTTTT.

The gene calls are TRBV28 and TRBJ1-3; no firm D call. In germline, CDR1 is MDHEN, CDR2 SYDVKM. The CDR3 length is 14 residues. V was shortened by 2 bases and J by 0 bases, with 5 bases between the two germline ends. For the CDR3, the DNA is TGTGCCAGCAGTTTAAGGAGCTCTGGAAACACCATATATTTT. Protein product: CASSLRSSGNTIYF. The variable domain in full, completed from reference TRBV28 and TRBJ1-3, reads DVKVTQSSRYLVKRTGEKVFLECVQDMDHENMFWYRQDPGLGLRLIYFSYDVKMKEKGDIPEGYSVSREKKERFSLILESASTNQTSMYLCASSLRSSGNTIYFGEGSWLTVV.

This chain uses TRBV19 with TRBJ2-5; D tentatively reads TRBD1 or TRBD2 (5 bases each). The tail of the sequence fits TRBJ2-7 better, so the J call may be wrong. This CDR3 region has 15 residues. Germline CDR1 and CDR2: LNHDA and SQIVND (reference sequence). CDR3 sequence: CASSIDGGGSYEQYF. For the CDR3, the DNA is TGTGCCAGTAGTATAGATGGTGGGGGCTCCTACGAGCAGTACTTC.

The chain uses TRBV5-1 and TRBJ2-3; possibly TRBD1 for D (6 bases). Trimming pared 0 bases from V and 6 bases from J, leaving 11 bases between. The CDR3 is 14 amino acids. In germline, CDR1 is SGHRS, CDR2 YFSETQ. The CDR3 nucleotides are TGCGCCAGCAGCTTGGGACAGGTGGCGGATACGCAGTATTTT. Its protein is CASSLGQVADTQYF.

The chain uses TRBV11-2 and TRBJ2-1; a weak D match, TRBD1 (6 bases). V dropped 6 bases and J dropped 5 bases, with 8 bases sitting between them. Germline V lookup: CDR1 SGHAT, CDR2 FQNNGV. The CDR3 consists of 12 residues. CDR3 region: CASRSGDNEQFF. The CDR3 DNA reads as TGTGCCAGCAGATCAGGGGACAATGAGCAGTTCTTC.

The chain recombines TRBV6-1 with TRBJ2-5, with 11 bases fitting TRBD1. Looked up from germline, CDR1 is MNHNS and CDR2 is SASEGT. This CDR3 region has 15 residues. The V gene end was trimmed by 6 bases and the J gene end by 0 bases; junction bases not matched to a gene: 3. The CDR3 reads CASSRTGGNQETQYF. The CDR3 DNA reads TGTGCCAGCAGCAGGACAGGGGGCAACCAAGAGACCCAGTACTTC.